Listed below are T cell receptor beta chains from one sample, sequenced in a study of T-cell memory formation after mild COVID-19. From the 5' RACE reads, TCRdb called clonotypes with MiXCR, one entry per CDR3 protein. The sample shows about 440,000 distinct CDR3 sequences, 20% of them seen only once. Sequenced input: PBMCs or a T cell subset sorted from them (not recorded which). Receptors originate from an adult woman who had mild COVID-19 (a few samples of this study predate the infection). Cell type and time point are not known. CDR3s include the opening cysteine and the closing phenylalanine or tryptophan. A D gene is named only where the DNA matches it firmly. A clone size is listed for some rows: how often the clone was seen (once, few, many), or a class if it is expanded.

13	NA	TRBV7-9	TRBD1	TRBJ2-7	TGTGCCAGCAGCGCAGGGGGCTGGTACGAGCAGTACTTC	CASSAGGWYEQYF
16	few	TRBV7-2	TRBD2	TRBJ2-3	TGTGCCAGCAGCTTAGAAGTAGCGGGAGGCGCAGATACGCAGTATTTT	CASSLEVAGGADTQYF
15	NA	TRBV9	TRBD1	TRBJ1-3	TGTGCCAGCAGCCCCTGGGACAGGGAAGGAAACACCATATATTTT	CASSPWDREGNTIYF
12	few	TRBV20-1	NA	TRBJ1-1	TGCAGTGCACCCGCGGCATACACTGAAGCTTTCTTT	CSAPAAYTEAFF
13	NA	TRBV20-1	NA	TRBJ1-1	TGCAGTGCTAGAGCCCGGGGGCGGCCTGAAGCTTTCTTT	CSARARGRPEAFF
16	NA	TRBV12-3/TRBV12-4	NA	TRBJ2-1	TGTGCCAGCAGTCCCCGTCCAGGCGGGAATGTAAATGAGCAGTTCTTC	CASSPRPGGNVNEQFF
12	NA	TRBV11-2	NA	TRBJ1-1	TGTGCCAGCAGCTTGCGGGGATTTGAAGCTTTCTTT	CASSLRGFEAFF
18	NA	TRBV4-1	TRBD2	TRBJ2-5	TGCGCCAGCAGCCAAGGCAGCTCTGGCGGGGGGGCGGGTGAGACCCAGTACTTC	CASSQGSSGGGAGETQYF
13	few	TRBV20-1	TRBD1	TRBJ2-7	TGCAGTGCTAGACCCGGGACAGGGGGCGAGCAGTACTTC	CSARPGTGGEQYF
15	many	TRBV7-2	TRBD1	TRBJ1-5	TGTGCCAGCAGCCCAAGACAGGGGAGCAATCAGCCCCAGCATTTT	CASSPRQGSNQPQHF
13	NA	TRBV5-1	NA	TRBJ2-7	TGCGCCAGCAGCTTGTGGGGGGACTACGAGCAGTACTTC	CASSLWGDYEQYF
14	few	TRBV7-2	NA	TRBJ2-4	TGTGCCAGCAGCAGAGAGGGAAGGGGGGACATTCAGTACTTC	CASSREGRGDIQYF
12	few	TRBV11-2	NA	TRBJ1-3	TGTGCCAGCAGCTTAGATCGGAACACCATATATTTT	CASSLDRNTIYF
16	few	TRBV5-1	NA	TRBJ2-2	TGCGCCAGCAGCTTGGACATTCTCCGGTTGCCCGGGGAGCTGTTTTTT	CASSLDILRLPGELFF
15	NA	TRBV15	NA	TRBJ1-4	TGTGCCACCAGCAGAGCTTACGAATTGGGAGAAAAACTGTTTTTT	CATSRAYELGEKLFF
13	few	TRBV20-1	NA	TRBJ2-7	TGCAGTGCTAGTGGTCGGACGGTCCGCGAGCAGTACTTC	CSASGRTVREQYF
15	NA	TRBV4-3	TRBD2	TRBJ2-1	TGCGCCAGCAGCCGAATAGCGGGAGCTCGCAATGAGCAGTTCTTC	CASSRIAGARNEQFF
19	few	TRBV5-5	NA	TRBJ2-2	TGTGCCAGCAGCCCAAACGCGATGGGATGGCAGGGAAACACCGGGGAGCTGTTTTTT	CASSPNAMGWQGNTGELFF
17	NA	TRBV12-3/TRBV12-4	NA	TRBJ2-1	TGTGCCAGCAGTCTTTATAGCGGCCCGGTTCGCTACAATGAGCAGTTCTTC	CASSLYSGPVRYNEQFF
16	NA	TRBV27	TRBD2	TRBJ2-7	TGTGCCAGCAGTCCTAGGCGGGCTAGCGGGAGTACCGAGCAGTACTTC	CASSPRRASGSTEQYF
14	few	TRBV20-1	NA	TRBJ2-7	TGCAGTGCCCAACCCGGACGCCCGGGTGGCGAGCAGTACTTC	CSAQPGRPGGEQYF
17	NA	TRBV10-3	TRBD1	TRBJ1-5	TGTGCCATCAGTGACGGGACAGGGGGCGCGGAGATTCAGCCCCAGCATTTT	CAISDGTGGAEIQPQHF
14	NA	TRBV20-1	NA	TRBJ2-5	TGCAGTGCTAGACCCGACGTGTACCAAGAGACCCAGTACTTC	CSARPDVYQETQYF
15	NA	TRBV6-5	NA	TRBJ1-3	TGTGCCAGCAGTTACTCCCGTCAACCTGGAAACACCATATATTTT	CASSYSRQPGNTIYF
15	many	TRBV5-1	TRBD1	TRBJ2-3	TGCGCCAGCAGCCCGACAGGGGTCACCGCAGATACGCAGTATTTT	CASSPTGVTADTQYF
18	few	TRBV20-1	TRBD2	TRBJ2-3	TGCAGTGCTGGCCATCCGGGACTAGCGGGACTTCCCACAGATACGCAGTATTTT	CSAGHPGLAGLPTDTQYF
13	many	TRBV11-2	NA	TRBJ1-1	TGTGCCAGCAGCTTACGGCAGGGGTTGGAAGCTTTCTTT	CASSLRQGLEAFF
17	many	TRBV5-6	TRBD1	TRBJ2-2	TGTGCCAGCACCCCAGTGACAGGGGGCTTTAACACCGGGGAGCTGTTTTTT	CASTPVTGGFNTGELFF
15	many	TRBV7-8	TRBD1	TRBJ2-7	TGTGCCAGCAGCAACCTGGCGGGACAGGTCTACGAGCAGTACTTC	CASSNLAGQVYEQYF
15	many	TRBV5-1	NA	TRBJ2-7	TGCGCCAGCAGCCCCTCCTCCAGGGCCGAGGGAGAGCAGTACTTC	CASSPSSRAEGEQYF
16	few	TRBV6-1	NA	TRBJ1-4	TGTGCCAGCAGAGACCGTTATTTTGCAACTAATGAAAAACTGTTTTTT	CASRDRYFATNEKLFF
15	NA	TRBV27	TRBD1	TRBJ1-5	TGTGCCAGCAGTTTAGGAGGGGGCCGCAATCAGCCCCAGCATTTT	CASSLGGGRNQPQHF
15	NA	TRBV19	TRBD2	TRBJ2-3	TGTGCCAGTAGCCCGATCGCGGGAGTGGCAGATACGCAGTATTTT	CASSPIAGVADTQYF
15	NA	TRBV10-3	NA	TRBJ2-5	TGTGCCATCACCCCAGAGGACAGCTTCTTAGGGACCCAGTACTTC	CAITPEDSFLGTQYF
13	NA	TRBV7-6	NA	TRBJ2-7	TGTGCCAGCAGTCCGGGTTTTCACAACGAGCAGTACTTC	CASSPGFHNEQYF
12	few	TRBV20-1	NA	TRBJ1-2	TGCAGTGCTAGGACAAGGGCCTATGGCTACACCTTC	CSARTRAYGYTF
18	NA	TRBV6-2/TRBV6-3	NA	TRBJ1-1	TGTGCCAGCAGTTCCCTAATTCTGATAAGGGGGATCGACACTGAAGCTTTCTTT	CASSSLILIRGIDTEAFF
16	few	TRBV7-6	NA	TRBJ1-6	TGTGCCAGCAGCTCGATATCCGGGACGCCGGCGGGACCCCTCCACTTT	CASSSISGTPAGPLHF
14	few	TRBV6-1	NA	TRBJ1-3	TGTGCCAGCAGTGAATCGGGGACCGGAAACACCATATATTTT	CASSESGTGNTIYF
15	NA	TRBV6-4	NA	TRBJ2-1	TGTGCCAGCAGTGCGGGCGGGATCTCCTACAATGAGCAGTTCTTC	CASSAGGISYNEQFF
18	many	TRBV9	NA	TRBJ2-1	TGTGCCAGCAGCGTGGCCCCGGCAGGGGGGATCTCCTACAATGAGCAGTTCTTC	CASSVAPAGGISYNEQFF
15	NA	TRBV12-3/TRBV12-4	TRBD1	TRBJ2-1	TGTGCCAGCAGACAACCGGGACAGGGCATCAATGAGCAGTTCTTC	CASRQPGQGINEQFF
16	NA	TRBV29-1	TRBD1	TRBJ2-7	TGCAGCGTTGAAACGTCCGAACTTGACAGGGCCTACGAGCAGTACTTC	CSVETSELDRAYEQYF
13	many	TRBV29-1	NA	TRBJ2-5	TGCAGCGTTGAAGACGTGCTTAGAGAGACCCAGTACTTC	CSVEDVLRETQYF
14	NA	TRBV27	NA	TRBJ2-7	TGTGCCAGCAGTTTCACAGGCCCTTCCTACGAGCAGTACTTC	CASSFTGPSYEQYF
15	few	TRBV19	NA	TRBJ1-1	TGTGCCAGTAGTATAGTGGCAGGGGCGGACACTGAAGCTTTCTTT	CASSIVAGADTEAFF
14	NA	TRBV7-2	TRBD1	TRBJ1-6	TGTGCCAGCAGCCGGACAGGTCCGAATTCACCCCTCCACTTT	CASSRTGPNSPLHF
13	few	TRBV3-1	NA	TRBJ2-5	TGTGCCAGCAGACCCACAGGGCTGGAGACCCAGTACTTC	CASRPTGLETQYF
16	NA	TRBV9	TRBD2	TRBJ2-3	TGTGCCAGCAGCGTAGTAGCGGGAGAAGTTATAGATACGCAGTATTTT	CASSVVAGEVIDTQYF
17	few	TRBV14	TRBD2	TRBJ2-3	TGTGCCAGCAGCCAACCCACCTTAGCGGGAGGGCCCGATACGCAGTATTTT	CASSQPTLAGGPDTQYF